One sample yielded the 13 T cell receptor beta chains listed below, sequenced in a study of PD-1 blockade in classical Hodgkin lymphoma. Described time point: cycle 4 day 1 (C4D1), after about 6 weeks of nivolumab. Every patient experienced relapse after autologous stem cell transplantation, and brentuximab vedotin exposure varied. Produced via immunoSEQ multiplex PCR; TCRdb's table is partial and in-frame only. The sample includes about 17,000 clones, less than 70% seen only once; the top ten take 7.8%. The source was peripheral blood mononuclear cells (PBMCs), collected before the fourth cycle of nivolumab. These receptor sequences come from a human donor with classical Hodgkin lymphoma.

The CDR3 region is CATSSQTGSWMNTEAFF. CDR3 bases: TGTGCCACCAGCAGTCAAACAGGGAGTTGGATGAACACTGAAGCTTTCTTT. V is TRBV15 and J is TRBJ1-1; a weak D match, TRBD1 (6 bases). The CDR3 sequence is 17 residues long. In germline, CDR1 is LNHNV, CDR2 YYDKDF (reference sequence). V lost 3 bases and J 0 bases, leaving 17 bases between the germline ends.

This clone is labeled medium-sized. The chain joins TRBV27 to TRBJ2-7; TRBD2 agrees at 9 bases. The CDR3 runs to 15 residues. The V and J ends lost 0 bases and 3 bases, in that order; junction bases with no gene match: 3. From germline, CDR1 is MNHEY and CDR2 SMNVEV (reference sequence). As DNA, the CDR3 is TGTGCCAGCAGTTTATCGCGGGAGGGTTACTACGAGCAGTACTTC. The encoded protein is CASSLSREGYYEQYF.

This clone was observed a handful of times. V gene TRBV7-8 combines with J gene TRBJ2-7; D might be TRBD2 (5 bases). The ends were cut back, 4 bases at V and 3 bases at J, with 19 bases in the middle. Germline CDR1 and CDR2: SGHVS and FQNEAQ. CDR3 length equals 16 residues. DNA for the CDR3: TGTGCCAGCAGCTCAATGGGATACGGGGTAAGCTACGAGCAGTACTTC. It codes for CASSSMGYGVSYEQYF.

The chain recombines TRBV19 with TRBJ1-1; 9 positions agree with TRBD1. Germline CDR1 LNHDA, CDR2 SQIVND (reference sequence). V shed 4 bases, J shed 1 base, and the junction held 4 bases outside the gene matches. CDR3 length: 15 residues. The CDR3 nucleotides are TGTGCCAGTAGTACCTCGGACAGGGGGAACACTGAAGCTTTCTTT. This encodes CASSTSDRGNTEAFF.

This clone showed up just once. The genes are TRBV6-6 and TRBJ1-2; D is possibly TRBD1 (5 bases). The germline gives CDR1 MNHNY, CDR2 SVGAGI (reference sequence). This CDR3 region has 14 residues. V lost 6 bases and J 4 bases, leaving 15 bases between the germline ends. The CDR3 region is CASSGGGKTYGYTF. DNA of the CDR3: TGTGCCAGCAGCGGGGGGGGAAAGACCTATGGCTACACCTTC.

The V and J genes are TRBV27 and TRBJ1-2; D is unresolved. Germline values: CDR1 MNHEY, CDR2 SMNVEV (reference sequence). V lost 4 bases and J 0 bases, leaving 12 bases between the germline ends. CDR3 length: 15 amino acids. In DNA form, the CDR3 reads TGTGCCAGCAGTTCCCTCGGGATCGCTAACTATGGCTACACCTTC. Translation: CASSSLGIANYGYTF.

The chain joins TRBV11-2 to TRBJ2-5; no clear D. Germline CDR1 reads SGHAT; CDR2 reads FQNNGV. The CDR3 extends over 11 amino acids. V was cut by 2 bases and J by 4 bases, with 2 bases left in between. CDR3 nucleotide sequence: TGTGCCAGCAGCTTATTAGAGACCCAGTACTTC. Protein sequence: CASSLLETQYF.

This clone was counted between two and nine times. The rearrangement uses TRBV27 and TRBJ2-7, with no clear D. The CDR3 length is 15 residues. CDR1 and CDR2 from the germline V gene are MNHEY and SMNVEV (reference sequence). The V end was cut by 5 bases, the J end by 0 bases, with 14 bases between. The CDR3 DNA reads as TGTGCCAGCAGTCCCTGGGGAAAGGACTCCTACGAGCAGTACTTC. It codes for CASSPWGKDSYEQYF.

The chain combines TRBV2 with TRBJ2-7; no definite D call. Germline V gives CDR1 SNHLY, CDR2 FYNNEI. This CDR3 has 13 residues. The V end lost 6 bases, the J end lost 0 bases, and 9 bases lay between the germline ends. CDR3 sequence reads: CASSSSRSYEQYF. CDR3 DNA: TGTGCCAGCAGCTCCAGCCGCTCCTACGAGCAGTACTTC.

This clone showed up just a few times. This chain links TRBV7-9 with TRBJ2-5; 10 bases are shared with TRBD2. The V and J ends lost 4 bases and 5 bases, in that order; junction bases with no gene match: 10. The CDR3 is made up of 16 amino acids. Germline CDR1 and CDR2: SEHNR and FQNEAQ (reference sequence). The CDR3 here is CASSSLGLAGVETQYF. CDR3 DNA: TGTGCCAGCAGCTCTTTGGGGCTAGCGGGAGTGGAGACCCAGTACTTC.

This chain uses TRBV7-9 with TRBJ1-1; 7 bases line up with TRBD1. V was pared by 1 base and J by 6 bases, with 11 bases of the junction left unmatched. The CDR3 has 16 amino acids. Germline V gives CDR1 SEHNR, CDR2 FQNEAQ (reference sequence). This CDR3 is CASSLVGQTAVPEAFF. CDR3 bases: TGTGCCAGCAGCTTAGTGGGACAGACGGCCGTCCCTGAAGCTTTCTTT.

This clone is termed medium-sized. The chain carries TRBV2 and TRBJ2-1, with 10 bases aligning to TRBD2. Germline CDR1 is SNHLY and CDR2 is FYNNEI. The CDR3 covers 16 residues. V was clipped by 6 bases and J by 4 bases; unmatched bases: 9. CDR3 region: CASRYIAGGLYNEQFF. CDR3 in DNA: TGTGCCAGCAGATACATAGCGGGAGGCCTTTACAATGAGCAGTTCTTC.

The chain recombines TRBV5-6 with TRBJ2-1; D might be TRBD2 (7 bases). The CDR3 has 14 amino acids. Germline values: CDR1 SGHDT, CDR2 YYEEEE. Trimming took 4 bases from V and 9 from J, leaving 17 bases between them. CDR3 DNA: TGTGCCAGCAGCCTACCATGGGGGGGCGGTGAGCAGTTCTTC. Encoded protein: CASSLPWGGGEQFF.